These 17 T cell receptor beta chains were sequenced from one sample in a study of human T cells and chemical hapten exposure. TCRdb ran MiXCR on the RACE reads and lists one entry per CDR3 protein. The sample comprises about 110,000 distinct CDR3 sequences, around 12% of which are singletons, and over 1.5% rests with the top ten. Indicated time point: pre-sensitization, week 0. Treatment indicated: therapeutic diphenylcyclopropenone sensitization with weekly scalp DPC. The specimen was whole blood, collected in connection with sensitization to the hapten diphenylcyclopropenone (DPC). These receptors came from a woman aged 45-59 years with alopecia areata. Some clones in this sample may be carry-over from other donors' samples.

J is TRBJ1-5 and V is TRBV7-8, with D unresolved. V dropped 1 base and J dropped 1 base, with 11 bases sitting between them. CDR3 size: 16 residues. The germline V gene encodes CDR1 SGHVS and CDR2 FQNEAQ. The CDR3 sequence: CASSLEWVGSNQPQHF. For the CDR3, the DNA is TGTGCCAGCAGCTTAGAGTGGGTGGGCAGCAATCAGCCCCAGCATTTT. Based on the CDR3 plus reference TRBV7-8 and TRBJ1-5, the full variable domain is GAGVSQSPRYKVAKRGQDVALRCDPISGHVSLFWYQQALGQGPEFLTYFQNEAQLDKSGLPSDRFFAERPEGSVSTLKIQRTQQEDSAVYLCASSLEWVGSNQPQHFGDGTRLSIL.

This clonotype came up many times. J is TRBJ2-1 and V is TRBV7-9; TRBD2 aligns across 7 bases. The CDR3 contains 15 residues. V was pared by 10 bases and J by 6 bases, with 15 bases of the junction left unmatched. From germline, CDR1 is SEHNR and CDR2 FQNEAQ (reference sequence). CDR3 loop: CATLQRDRNFNEQFF. CDR3 bases: TGTGCCACCTTACAGCGGGACCGCAACTTCAATGAGCAGTTCTTC.

This sequence joins TRBV6-5 and TRBJ1-5; a possible D gene is TRBD1 (6 bases). Trimming stripped 2 bases from V and 5 bases from J, with 10 bases between. The CDR3 consists of 14 residues. From germline, CDR1 is MNHEY and CDR2 SVGAGI. CDR3 bases: TGTGCCAGCAGTTACGCGGGGGGCGATCAGCCCCAGCATTTT. This sequence encodes CASSYAGGDQPQHF.

V is TRBV10-3 and J is TRBJ2-1; no firm D call. The V end was cut by 3 bases, the J end by 0 bases, with 9 bases between. There are 15 residues in the CDR3. Germline assignment: CDR1 ENHRY and CDR2 SYGVKD. The CDR3 DNA follows: TGTGCCATCAGTGAAGACGCAGGCTCCTACAATGAGCAGTTCTTC. Its translation: CAISEDAGSYNEQFF.

In its sample, this clonotype was seen many times. The chain recombines TRBV5-4 with TRBJ2-1; TRBD2 matches 11 bases. The V and J ends lost 2 bases and 8 bases, in that order; junction bases with no gene match: 9. The CDR3 is 16 residues long. The V gene's germline CDR1 is SGHNT and CDR2 YYREEE (reference sequence). CDR3 DNA sequence: TGTGCCAGCAGCTTAACTAGCGGGGGTTCTACCGATGAGCAGTTCTTC. This translates into CASSLTSGGSTDEQFF.

The chain carries TRBV18 and TRBJ1-5, with 7 nucleotides matching TRBD1. Germline trimming cut 5 bases from V and 3 bases from J; bases unmatched to any gene: 4. This CDR3 region has 14 residues. From germline, CDR1 is KGHSH and CDR2 LQKENI. Here the CDR3 reads CASSRGQANQPQHF. The CDR3 bases are TGTGCCAGCTCAAGGGGGCAGGCCAATCAGCCCCAGCATTTT.

The chain carries TRBV28 and TRBJ1-6, with D unresolved. V shed 6 bases and J shed 10 bases, with 7 bases lying between them. The CDR3 is 11 residues long. CDR1 MDHEN and CDR2 SYDVKM come from the germline V gene. In DNA form, the CDR3 reads TGTGCCAGCAGAGGACTCTCACCCCTCCACTTT. Translated, it gives CASRGLSPLHF.

J is TRBJ2-7 and V is TRBV3-1; TRBD2 aligns across 14 bases. The CDR3 consists of 16 residues. J was trimmed by 3 bases and V by 3 bases; bases with no gene match: 4. From germline, CDR1 is LGHDT and CDR2 YNNKEL (reference sequence). CDR3 bases: TGTGCCAGCAGCCAGGGGACTAGCGGGAGCATCTACGAGCAGTACTTC. Its protein product is CASSQGTSGSIYEQYF.

This chain uses TRBV19 with TRBJ1-2, with a weak D call TRBD1 (5 bases). V was pared by 8 bases and J by 9 bases, with 22 bases between. This CDR3 comprises 14 residues. The V gene's germline CDR1 is LNHDA and CDR2 SQIVND (reference sequence). The CDR3 is CASSSSSGTSRYTF. DNA for the CDR3: TGTGCCAGTTCTTCCTCCTCCGGGACTTCTCGCTACACCTTC.

This chain uses TRBV24-1 with TRBJ2-2, with D possibly matching TRBD1 (6 bases). This CDR3 is 17 amino acids long. The germline gives CDR1 KGHDR, CDR2 SFDVKD. V lost 3 bases and J 4 bases, leaving 17 bases between the germline ends. Here the CDR3 reads CATSDPGQRSATGELFF. The CDR3 nucleotides are TGTGCCACCAGTGATCCGGGACAACGATCGGCCACCGGGGAGCTGTTTTTT.

This clonotype was counted only a few times. V usage is TRBV6-2 or TRBV6-3 and J usage is TRBJ1-5; the D is unclear. Trimming removed 0 bases from V and 3 bases from J, with 3 bases in between. This CDR3 region has 13 residues. Germline V CDR1 and CDR2: MNHEY, SVGEGT. CDR3 sequence reads: CASSYSPNQPQHF. The CDR3 DNA reads as TGTGCCAGCAGTTACTCTCCCAATCAGCCCCAGCATTTT.

This clonotype was seen only a few times. The chain employs TRBV7-9 and TRBJ1-1; tentative D call: TRBD1 (6 bases). V lost 4 bases and J lost 1, with 16 bases in between. Germline lookup yields CDR1 SEHNR and CDR2 FQNEAQ (reference sequence). The CDR3 totals 16 residues. CDR3 protein: CASSSYPTGKNTEAFF. The CDR3 DNA follows: TGTGCCAGCAGCTCATACCCTACAGGGAAGAACACTGAAGCTTTCTTT.

The chain carries TRBV29-1 and TRBJ2-3, with D possibly being TRBD2 (5 bases). Trimming cost V 5 bases and J 8 bases, with 14 bases left between them. The germline V gene encodes CDR1 SQVTM and CDR2 ANQGSEA. CDR3 length: 12 residues. The CDR3 sequence: CSVRREAGTQYF. The CDR3 coding sequence is TGCAGCGTTCGGCGCGAGGCGGGTACGCAGTATTTT.

V is TRBV7-2 and J is TRBJ1-3; D may be TRBD1 (6 bases). V was shortened by 2 bases and J by 4 bases, with 12 bases between the two germline ends. From germline, CDR1 is SGHTA and CDR2 FQGNSA. The length of the CDR3 is 15 residues. This chain's CDR3 is CASSLTLGGGNTIYF. CDR3 sequence (DNA): TGTGCCAGCAGCTTAACCCTGGGGGGCGGAAACACCATATATTTT.

This clonotype is a singleton in its sample. The gene calls are TRBV28 and TRBJ2-4; D is perhaps TRBD1 (5 bases). Looked up from germline, CDR1 is MDHEN and CDR2 is SYDVKM. CDR3 length: 14 residues. CDR3 DNA: TGTGCTTCCAGGGATATGTTAGCCAAAAACATTCAGTACTTC. It translates to CASRDMLAKNIQYF.

This clonotype came up a few times. The chain is built from TRBV4-3 and TRBJ2-6; no reliable D call. The CDR3 extends over 17 amino acids. Germline CDR1 and CDR2: LGHNA and YSLEER. Trimming took off 1 base at V and 2 bases at J, with 12 bases between the two ends. The CDR3 sequence: CASSQGAGPTGANVLTF. The CDR3 DNA follows: TGCGCCAGCAGCCAAGGGGCAGGTCCTACTGGGGCCAACGTCCTGACTTTC.

This clonotype was counted a few times. This chain uses TRBV7-9 with TRBJ2-1; 10 bases match TRBD2. From germline, CDR1 is SEHNR and CDR2 FQNEAQ (reference sequence). The CDR3 is 16 amino acids. Trimming took 0 bases from V and 2 from J; bases not matched to a gene: 1. CDR3 DNA: TGTGCCAGCAGCTTAGCCCTAGCGGGGGCCTACAATGAGCAGTTCTTC. Its protein product is CASSLALAGAYNEQFF.